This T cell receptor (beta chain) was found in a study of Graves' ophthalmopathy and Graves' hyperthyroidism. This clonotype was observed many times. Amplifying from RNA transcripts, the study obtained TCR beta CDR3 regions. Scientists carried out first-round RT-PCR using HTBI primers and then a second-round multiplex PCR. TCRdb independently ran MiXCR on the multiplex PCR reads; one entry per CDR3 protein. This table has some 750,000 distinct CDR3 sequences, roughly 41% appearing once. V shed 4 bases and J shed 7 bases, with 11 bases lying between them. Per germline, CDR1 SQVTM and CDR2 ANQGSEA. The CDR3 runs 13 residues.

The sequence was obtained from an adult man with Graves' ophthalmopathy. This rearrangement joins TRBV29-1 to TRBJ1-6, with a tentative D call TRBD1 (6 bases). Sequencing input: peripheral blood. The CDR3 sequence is CSVGDKVNSPLHF. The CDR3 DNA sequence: TGCAGCGTTGGGGACAAGGTCAATTCACCCCTCCACTTT.